This TCR beta chain derives from a study of blood T cell repertoires in COVID-19. This table comes from immunoSEQ multiplex PCR, and its TCRdb copy is limited to in-frame clones, with some not included. Here the sample spans 120,000 or so clones, 81% being singletons. This CDR3 is 14 amino acids long. V lost 6 bases to trimming and J lost 2 bases, with 13 bases between them. The receptor was derived from a man younger than 40 with COVID-19, enrolled during active disease. This rearrangement joins TRBV23-1 to TRBJ1-2; a possible D gene is TRBD1 (6 bases). TRBV23-1 is classed as an ORF, of uncertain function. What was sequenced was peripheral blood. The CDR3 loop reads CASRYRVFNYGYTF. CDR3 nucleotide sequence: TGCGCCAGCAGGTACAGGGTATTCAACTATGGCTACACCTTC.